Below are 30 T cell receptor beta chains sequenced from a single sample in a study of blood T cell repertoires in COVID-19. The repertoire was sequenced with immunoSEQ multiplex PCR; TCRdb's copy has only in-frame clones and lacks some. Among approximately 140,000 clones, 65% to 85% were seen once, and the ten largest hold about a sixth. The sample was peripheral blood. The origin of the receptors is a woman of 80 years or more with acute or convalescent COVID-19.

The rearrangement links TRBV5-1 to TRBJ1-1, with 9 bases fitting TRBD1. V trimming: 0 bases; J trimming: 4 bases; junction bases outside the gene matches: 7. Germline V gene lookup returns CDR1 SGHRS and CDR2 YFSETQ. This CDR3 spans 16 amino acids. The CDR3 region is CASSLGTGDWVTEAFF. CDR3 in DNA: TGCGCCAGCAGCTTGGGGACAGGGGATTGGGTCACTGAAGCTTTCTTT. The variable domain in full, with the rest retrieved from reference TRBV5-1 and TRBJ1-1, is KAGVTQTPRYLIKTRGQQVTLSCSPISGHRSVSWYQQTPGQGLQFLFEYFSETQRNKGNFPGRFSGRQFSNSRSEMNVSTLELGDSALYLCASSLGTGDWVTEAFFGQGTRLTVV.

V is TRBV7-2 and J is TRBJ2-5, with D maybe TRBD1 (7 bases). Trimming pared 4 bases from V and 4 bases from J, leaving 13 bases between. The CDR3 runs to 14 residues. The germline gives CDR1 SGHTA, CDR2 FQGNSA. Here the CDR3 DNA reads TGTGCCAGCAGCTCTAGACAGGGAGGAGAGACCCAGTACTTC. Translation gives CASSSRQGGETQYF.

The rearrangement joins TRBV5-1 to TRBJ2-1; the match to TRBD2 covers 7 bases. Germline V gene sequence: CDR1 SGHRS, CDR2 YFSETQ. J gave up 0 bases and V 1 base, and 7 bases lay outside the gene matches. This CDR3 spans 17 amino acids. CDR3 DNA sequence: TGCGCCAGCAGCTTGTCGTCTAGCGGTAACTCCTACAATGAGCAGTTCTTC. It codes for CASSLSSSGNSYNEQFF.

The chain joins TRBV3-1 (or the pseudogene TRBV3-2) to TRBJ1-2; D is unclear. Germline V gene data show CDR1 as LGHDT and CDR2 as YNNKEL (reference sequence). The CDR3 has 14 amino acids. The V and J ends lost 1 base and 4 bases respectively, with 10 bases between them. The CDR3 DNA reads as TGTGCCAGCAGCCAAGCGGGGATTGGCTATGGCTACACCTTC. Residues: CASSQAGIGYGYTF.

The CDR3 region is CASSLAAYTDTQYF. For the CDR3, the DNA is TGTGCCAGCAGCTTAGCGGCATACACAGATACGCAGTATTTT. V is TRBV7-2 and J is TRBJ2-3; D call uncertain. Germline V gives CDR1 SGHTA, CDR2 FQGNSA. The CDR3 is 14 residues long. V was shortened by 0 bases and J by 2 bases, with 6 bases between the two germline ends.

The rearrangement joins TRBV5-4 to TRBJ2-5; 11 bases line up with TRBD2. CDR3 length equals 17 residues. Unmatched junction bases numbered 11, after V lost 2 bases and J lost 5 bases. CDR1 is SGHNT, CDR2 YYREEE, per germline (reference sequence). CDR3 bases: TGTGCCAGCAGCTTCGGACTAGCGGGCCAGGCGGGGGAGACCCAGTACTTC. As protein: CASSFGLAGQAGETQYF.

The V call is TRBV5-5, the J call TRBJ1-4; no reliable D call. Germline V gene lookup returns CDR1 SGHKS and CDR2 YYEKEE (reference sequence). CDR3 length: 16 residues. The V gene lost 4 bases and the J gene lost 4 bases, with 17 bases spanning the gap. The CDR3 loop reads CASSRGPVNSNEKLFF. In DNA form, the CDR3 reads TGTGCCAGCAGCCGTGGGCCGGTTAATAGTAATGAAAAACTGTTTTTT.

V and J are TRBV11-3 and TRBJ2-1; TRBD2 matches at 7 bases. CDR1 SGHNT and CDR2 YENEEA come from the germline V gene. This CDR3 spans 17 amino acids. With V trimmed by 5 bases and J by 0 bases, 10 bases remained unmatched. CDR3 region: CASSLLKAGSSYNEQFF. The CDR3 DNA sequence: TGTGCCAGCAGCCTCCTCAAAGCGGGGAGCTCCTACAATGAGCAGTTCTTC.

The chain uses TRBV7-9 and TRBJ2-1, with 15 bases that match TRBD2. V shed 6 bases, J shed 15 bases, and the junction held 15 bases outside the gene matches. The CDR3 is made up of 16 amino acids. Germline V gene lookup returns CDR1 SEHNR and CDR2 FQNEAQ (reference sequence). CDR3 sequence reads: CASRRWTSGRAEWSFF. In nucleotides, the CDR3 is TGTGCCAGCAGACGATGGACTAGCGGGAGGGCGGAGTGGTCGTTCTTC.

The rearrangement joins TRBV27 to TRBJ1-1; D call uncertain. The CDR3 is made up of 13 amino acids. V was clipped by 7 bases and J by 0 bases, with 9 bases between them. CDR1 is MNHEY and CDR2 is SMNVEV in the germline V gene (reference sequence). As DNA, the CDR3 is TGTGCCAGCACCCAGACAATGAACACTGAAGCTTTCTTT. Translation: CASTQTMNTEAFF.

The V gene is TRBV20-1, the J gene TRBJ2-1; tentatively, D is TRBD2 (6 bases). V was shortened by 3 bases and J by 10 bases, with 19 bases between the two germline ends. The CDR3 is 14 residues long. Germline V gene data show CDR1 as DFQATT and CDR2 as SNEGSKA (reference sequence). The CDR3 coding sequence is TGCAGTGCTAGTCCTGCCAGAGGAGGGAGCGAGCAGTTCTTC. This codes for CSASPARGGSEQFF.

CDR3 sequence (DNA): TGTCTCACTGACACATCCCCTAACTATGGCTACACCTTC. Translating it yields CLTDTSPNYGYTF. J is TRBJ1-2 and V is TRBV30; D call uncertain. Germline values: CDR1 GTSNPN, CDR2 SVGIG (reference sequence). This CDR3 contains 13 residues.

The V call is TRBV9, the J call TRBJ2-4, with a tentative D call TRBD2 (5 bases). Per the germline V gene, CDR1 is SGDLS and CDR2 is YYNGEE. V lost 0 bases and J 0 bases, leaving 10 bases between the germline ends. There are 16 residues in the CDR3. Here the CDR3 DNA reads TGTGCCAGCAGCGTAGCTGGGAGCCTAGCCAAAAACATTCAGTACTTC. This encodes CASSVAGSLAKNIQYF. Full variable domain (rest looked up from reference TRBV9 and TRBJ2-4): DSGVTQTPKHLITATGQRVTLRCSPRSGDLSVYWYQQSLDQGLQFLIQYYNGEERAKGNILERFSAQQFPDLHSELNLSSLELGDSALYFCASSVAGSLAKNIQYFGAGTRLSVL.

The chain links TRBV3-1 (or the pseudogene TRBV3-2) to TRBJ2-3, with D possibly being TRBD2 (5 bases). CDR3 length equals 16 residues. From germline, CDR1 is LGHDT and CDR2 YNNKEL (reference sequence). Trimming shortened V by 11 bases and J by 2 bases, and 23 bases separated the two germline ends. The DNA for the CDR3 is TGTGCCGGAAGACTTACTTCCGAGGGATTCACAGATACGCAGTATTTT. It translates to CAGRLTSEGFTDTQYF.

The V gene is TRBV6-6, the J gene TRBJ2-1; no firm D call. The CDR3 is made up of 14 amino acids. CDR1 and CDR2 from the germline V gene are MNHNY and SVGAGI (reference sequence). Trimming stripped 6 bases from V and 0 bases from J, with 9 bases between. This CDR3 reads CASSRTLSYNEQFF. CDR3 DNA sequence: TGTGCCAGCAGCAGAACCCTCTCCTACAATGAGCAGTTCTTC.

This chain joins TRBV30 and TRBJ2-7; the match to TRBD1 covers 9 bases. The CDR3 length is 13 residues. V shed 5 bases and J 6 bases; nucleotides not matched to a gene: 8. CDR1 is GTSNPN, CDR2 SVGIG, per germline (reference sequence). CDR3 sequence (DNA): TGTGCCTGGCGGAAGGGACAGGGAGCCGAGCAGTACTTC. Its protein product is CAWRKGQGAEQYF.

V gene TRBV30 combines with J gene TRBJ2-7, with 10 bases that match TRBD1. Per the germline V gene, CDR1 is GTSNPN and CDR2 is SVGIG (reference sequence). V was pared by 3 bases and J by 3 bases, with 2 bases of the junction left unmatched. The CDR3 contains 13 residues. CDR3: CAWSRTGGYEQYF. The DNA of the CDR3 is TGTGCCTGGAGCCGGACAGGGGGCTACGAGCAGTACTTC. Using reference TRBV30 and TRBJ2-7 for the parts outside the CDR3, the full variable domain is SQTIHQWPATLVQPVGSPLSLECTVEGTSNPNLYWYRQAAGRGLQLLFYSVGIGQISSEVPQNLSASRPQDRQFILSSKKLLLSDSGFYLCAWSRTGGYEQYFGPGTRLTVT.

This clone was observed a single time. The CDR3 nucleotides read TGTGCCAGCTCACCAGGAATCAGGGAGGAAGCCCAGCATTTT. Translated, it gives CASSPGIREEAQHF. This chain joins TRBV18 and TRBJ1-5, with TRBD1 as a possible D gene (5 bases). The CDR3 length is 14 residues. In germline, CDR1 is KGHSH, CDR2 LQKENI. V dropped 2 bases and J dropped 11 bases, with 16 bases sitting between them.

The genes are TRBV5-1 and TRBJ2-3, with TRBD2 matching 9 bases. Germline V gene sequence: CDR1 SGHRS, CDR2 YFSETQ. This CDR3 contains 15 residues. V shed 2 bases, J shed 4 bases, and the junction held 5 bases outside the gene matches. CDR3 protein: CASSFLGTSSDTQYF. CDR3 DNA sequence: TGCGCCAGCAGCTTTTTGGGGACTAGCTCAGATACGCAGTATTTT.

The chain couples TRBV5-1 to TRBJ2-7; maybe TRBD1 (6 bases). Germline V gene data show CDR1 as SGHRS and CDR2 as YFSETQ. This CDR3 spans 17 amino acids. Trimming cost V 4 bases and J 0 bases, with 20 bases left between them. CDR3 DNA: TGCGCCAGCAGCCCCTTTACGACAGGTTCGTCCTCCTACGAGCAGTACTTC. Translated, it gives CASSPFTTGSSSYEQYF.

This chain uses TRBV6-5 with TRBJ2-2, with D unresolved. V shed 3 bases and J shed 5 bases, with 4 bases lying between them. Germline V gene data show CDR1 as MNHEY and CDR2 as SVGAGI. This CDR3 spans 12 amino acids. CDR3 in amino acids: CASSYVTGELFF. In DNA form, the CDR3 reads TGTGCCAGCAGTTATGTAACCGGGGAGCTGTTTTTT.

The chain links TRBV4-1 to TRBJ2-3; D call uncertain. Germline CDR1 is MGHRA and CDR2 is YSYEKL. The CDR3 length is 15 residues. The germline V and J ends were trimmed by 2 bases and 0 bases, with 9 bases remaining between them. The CDR3 here is CASSQYRRSTDTQYF. The CDR3 bases are TGCGCCAGCAGCCAATATCGCAGAAGCACAGATACGCAGTATTTT.

The chain joins TRBV9 to TRBJ2-7; 7 bases are a match to TRBD2. The CDR3 spans 16 residues. The V gene's germline CDR1 is SGDLS and CDR2 YYNGEE. V dropped 0 bases and J dropped 3; count of bases not matched to a gene: 9. The CDR3, as DNA: TGTGCCAGCAGCGTAGGGCCTAGCGGAGTAGGCTACGAGCAGTACTTC. This gives the protein CASSVGPSGVGYEQYF.

The V call is TRBV6-2 or TRBV6-3, the J call TRBJ2-7; 8 bases are a match to TRBD1. The germline V gene has CDR1 MNHEY and CDR2 SVGEGT. V lost 2 bases to trimming and J lost 7 bases; unmatched junction nucleotides: 10. The CDR3 is made up of 15 amino acids. The CDR3 here is CASSYGRTGGREQYF. CDR3 bases: TGTGCCAGCAGTTACGGGCGCACAGGGGGAAGAGAGCAGTACTTC.

The chain is built from TRBV2 and TRBJ2-7; D might be TRBD1 (6 bases). CDR3 size: 13 residues. V lost 2 bases and J lost 3, with 8 bases in between. CDR1 and CDR2 (germline): SNHLY, FYNNEI. The CDR3 DNA reads as TGTGCCAGCAGTGAACAGGGGAACTACGAGCAGTACTTC. This sequence encodes CASSEQGNYEQYF.

The chain recombines TRBV18 with TRBJ2-1, with 11 bases fitting TRBD2. The CDR3 totals 15 residues. J was trimmed by 12 bases and V by 2 bases; bases with no gene match: 9. From germline, CDR1 is KGHSH and CDR2 LQKENI. The CDR3 nucleotides are TGTGCCAGCTCACCAGTAGCGGGAGGGCAGACTGGGCAGTTCTTC. It codes for CASSPVAGGQTGQFF.

The gene calls are TRBV5-6 and TRBJ1-1; possibly TRBD1 for D (5 bases). The CDR3 contains 18 residues. With 2 bases removed from V and 11 bases from J, the gap between germline ends came to 31 bases. The V gene's germline CDR1 is SGHDT and CDR2 YYEEEE. CDR3 DNA: TGTGCCAGCAGCTTTTCTGCGTCCTTCTTCCAGGACAAGGAGTCTGCTTTCTTT. This codes for CASSFSASFFQDKESAFF.

The V gene is TRBV18, the J gene TRBJ1-3; the match to TRBD1 covers 9 bases. The germline gives CDR1 KGHSH, CDR2 LQKENI. This CDR3 spans 16 amino acids. With 3 bases clipped from V and 4 bases from J, the junction kept 7 bases outside the gene matches. The CDR3 sequence: CASSPTGQGTGNTIYF. The CDR3 DNA is TGTGCCAGCTCACCGACGGGACAGGGTACAGGAAACACCATATATTTT.

This clone showed up just a few times. The gene calls are TRBV27 and TRBJ2-7; 7 positions agree with TRBD2. Per germline, CDR1 MNHEY and CDR2 SMNVEV (reference sequence). The CDR3 runs to 17 residues. Trimming cost V 0 bases and J 5 bases; bases outside gene matches: 13. Here the CDR3 reads CASSLSRRKGGSNEQYF. The DNA for the CDR3 is TGTGCCAGCAGTTTATCTCGTCGGAAGGGAGGGAGTAACGAGCAGTACTTC.

The count of this clone is one. This sequence joins TRBV4-1 and TRBJ1-1, with 8 bases identical to TRBD1. The CDR3 covers 16 residues. Germline lookup yields CDR1 MGHRA and CDR2 YSYEKL. Germline trimming cut 4 bases from V and 3 bases from J; bases unmatched to any gene: 10. This chain's CDR3 is CASSLQGGRMDTEAFF. The DNA for the CDR3 is TGCGCCAGCAGCCTACAGGGGGGCCGTATGGACACTGAAGCTTTCTTT.